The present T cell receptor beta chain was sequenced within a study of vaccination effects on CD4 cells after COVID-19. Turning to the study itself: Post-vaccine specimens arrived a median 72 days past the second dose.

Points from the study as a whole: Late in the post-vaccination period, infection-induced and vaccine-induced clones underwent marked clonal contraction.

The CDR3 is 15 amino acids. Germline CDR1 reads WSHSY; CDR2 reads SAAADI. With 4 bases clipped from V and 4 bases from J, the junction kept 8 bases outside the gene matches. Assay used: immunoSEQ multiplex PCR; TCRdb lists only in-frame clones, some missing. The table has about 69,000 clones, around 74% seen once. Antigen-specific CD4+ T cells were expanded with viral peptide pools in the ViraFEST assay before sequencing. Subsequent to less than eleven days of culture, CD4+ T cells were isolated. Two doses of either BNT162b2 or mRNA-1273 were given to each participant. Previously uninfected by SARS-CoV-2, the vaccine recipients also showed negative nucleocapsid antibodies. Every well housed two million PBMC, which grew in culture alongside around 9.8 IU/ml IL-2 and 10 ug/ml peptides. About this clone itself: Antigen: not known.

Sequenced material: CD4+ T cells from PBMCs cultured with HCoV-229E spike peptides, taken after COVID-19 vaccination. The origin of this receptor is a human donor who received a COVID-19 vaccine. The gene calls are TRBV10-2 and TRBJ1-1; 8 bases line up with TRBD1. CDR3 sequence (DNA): TGCGCCAGCAGTGGGATGGACAGGGCGGGCACTGAAGCTTTCTTT. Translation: CASSGMDRAGTEAFF.